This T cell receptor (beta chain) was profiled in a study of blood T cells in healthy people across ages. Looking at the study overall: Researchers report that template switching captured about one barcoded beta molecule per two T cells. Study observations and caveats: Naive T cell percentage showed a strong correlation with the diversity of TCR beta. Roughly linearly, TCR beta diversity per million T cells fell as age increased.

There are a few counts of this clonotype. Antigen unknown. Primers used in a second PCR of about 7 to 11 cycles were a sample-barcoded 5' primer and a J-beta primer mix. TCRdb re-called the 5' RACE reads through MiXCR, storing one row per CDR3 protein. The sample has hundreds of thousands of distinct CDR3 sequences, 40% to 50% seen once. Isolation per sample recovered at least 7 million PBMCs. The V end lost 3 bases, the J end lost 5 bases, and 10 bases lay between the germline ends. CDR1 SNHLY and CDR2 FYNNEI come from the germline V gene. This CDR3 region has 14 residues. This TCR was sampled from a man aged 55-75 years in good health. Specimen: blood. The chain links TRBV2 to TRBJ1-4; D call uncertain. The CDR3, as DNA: TGTGCCAGCAGTGAGTTGCAGCTGAATGAAAAACTGTTTTTT. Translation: CASSELQLNEKLFF.